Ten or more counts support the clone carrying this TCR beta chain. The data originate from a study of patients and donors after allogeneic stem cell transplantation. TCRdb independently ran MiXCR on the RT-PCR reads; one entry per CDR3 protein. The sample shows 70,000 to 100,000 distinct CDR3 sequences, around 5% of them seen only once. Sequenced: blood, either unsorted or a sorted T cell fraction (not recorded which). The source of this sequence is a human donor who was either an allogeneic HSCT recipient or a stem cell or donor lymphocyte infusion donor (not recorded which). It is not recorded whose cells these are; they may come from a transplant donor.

This CDR3 reads CSARGGQGLTDTQYF. In DNA form, the CDR3 reads TGCAGTGCTAGAGGTGGACAGGGTCTAACAGATACGCAGTATTTT. This rearrangement joins TRBV20-1 to TRBJ2-3, with TRBD1 matching 8 bases. The CDR3 covers 15 residues. Germline trimming cut 1 base from V and 3 bases from J; bases unmatched to any gene: 6. CDR1 and CDR2 (germline): DFQATT, SNEGSKA (reference sequence).